These 15 T cell receptor beta chains share one sample of origin, sequenced in a study of cytomegalovirus exposure and HLA in healthy donors. It was with 60 Vbeta and 13 Jbeta primers that the PCR ran. Here immunoSEQ multiplex PCR was the method, and the copy in TCRdb shows in-frame clones only, minus some. The repertoire holds fewer than 250,000 clones, 75% to 80% seen once, with 1.5% to 2% in the top ten. Specimen: PBMCs. Every receptor here comes from a male donor in good health and CMV-seronegative.

This rearrangement joins TRBV27 to TRBJ2-1; TRBD2 matches at 10 bases. The CDR3 has 14 residues. The V and J ends lost 7 bases and 7 bases, in that order; junction bases with no gene match: 7. The germline CDR1 and CDR2 sequences are MNHEY and SMNVEV (reference sequence). DNA of the CDR3: TGTGCCAGCAACTTAGCGGGGGGCCGGAATGAGCAGTTCTTC. Translated: CASNLAGGRNEQFF.

This chain links TRBV6-5 with TRBJ1-2; D perhaps matches TRBD1 (5 bases). Germline CDR1 and CDR2: MNHEY and SVGAGI. The V end lost 5 bases, the J end lost 0 bases, and 10 bases lay between the germline ends. The CDR3 contains 14 residues. This chain's CDR3 is CASSGWTSNYGYTF. In DNA form, the CDR3 reads TGTGCCAGCAGTGGTTGGACATCTAACTATGGCTACACCTTC.

This clone has only one observation. J is TRBJ1-4 and V is TRBV10-3, with 8 bases matching TRBD1. Germline V lookup: CDR1 ENHRY, CDR2 SYGVKD. The CDR3 is made up of 14 amino acids. With 6 bases clipped from V and 8 bases from J, the junction kept 8 bases outside the gene matches. CDR3 protein: CAISAAGGREKLFF. In DNA form, the CDR3 reads TGTGCCATCAGCGCCGCAGGGGGCCGGGAAAAACTGTTTTTT.

This clone was seen more than once but under ten times. V and J are TRBV27 and TRBJ2-2; D perhaps matches TRBD1 (6 bases). The V and J ends lost 8 bases and 3 bases respectively, with 13 bases between them. Germline V lookup: CDR1 MNHEY, CDR2 SMNVEV (reference sequence). The CDR3 spans 14 residues. The CDR3 bases are TGTGCCAGCTCCTGGGGGCTATACACCGGGGAGCTGTTTTTT. This sequence encodes CASSWGLYTGELFF.

The rearrangement links TRBV6-5 to TRBJ2-1; 10 bases line up with TRBD2. Germline V lookup: CDR1 MNHEY, CDR2 SVGAGI. Germline trimming cut 2 bases from V and 9 bases from J; bases unmatched to any gene: 4. This CDR3 has 14 amino acids. The DNA of the CDR3 is TGTGCCAGCAGTTACCAGCGGGGGGGCCGTGAGCAGTTCTTC. Its translation is CASSYQRGGREQFF.

This clone was seen a handful of times. The chain joins TRBV6-1 to TRBJ2-7; TRBD2 matches at 9 bases. V lost 7 bases to trimming and J lost 6 bases; unmatched junction nucleotides: 13. Germline V gives CDR1 MNHNS, CDR2 SASEGT. The CDR3 runs 15 residues. The CDR3 region has the DNA TGTGCCAGCAATTTGGAATTAGCGGGGGCGCGCGAGCAGTACTTC. Its translation: CASNLELAGAREQYF.

The DNA of the CDR3 is TGTGCCAGCAGCCAAGATAATATGGGACAGGGAGAGAAATCCCTCCACTTT. Residues: CASSQDNMGQGEKSLHF. The rearrangement uses TRBV4-2 and TRBJ1-6; 9 bases line up with TRBD1. The CDR3 loop spans 17 amino acids. The V gene's germline CDR1 is LGHNA and CDR2 YNFKEQ. Losses at the gene ends were 0 bases for V and 14 bases for J; bases not matched to a gene: 14.

The genes are TRBV4-2 and TRBJ1-5, with TRBD1 matching 7 bases. CDR3 length: 16 residues. Germline values: CDR1 LGHNA, CDR2 YNFKEQ. After removal of 1 base from V and 6 bases from J, the junction contained 9 bases not matched to a gene. The CDR3 DNA reads as TGTGCCAGCAGCCAAGCAGGACAGGCTGGGAGTCAGCCCCAGCATTTT. Protein product: CASSQAGQAGSQPQHF.

V is TRBV2 and J is TRBJ2-5, with D perhaps matching TRBD1 (6 bases). The V gene lost 7 bases and the J gene lost 4 bases, with 10 bases spanning the gap. CDR1 SNHLY and CDR2 FYNNEI come from the germline V gene. The CDR3 has 12 residues. CDR3 loop: CASIQGPETQYF. The CDR3, as DNA: TGTGCCAGCATTCAGGGGCCAGAGACCCAGTACTTC.

The DNA for the CDR3 is TGTGCCAGCAGCCCAGGGGTGGTCAATTCACCCCTCCACTTT. Its protein product is CASSPGVVNSPLHF. The chain couples TRBV6-1 to TRBJ1-6, with D perhaps matching TRBD1 (6 bases). Germline CDR1 reads MNHNS; CDR2 reads SASEGT. This CDR3 is 14 amino acids long. Trimming left V 6 bases short and J 7 bases short, with 13 bases between.

The chain uses TRBV5-1 and TRBJ2-3; 9 bases agree with TRBD1. The CDR3 is 16 residues long. With 3 bases clipped from V and 4 bases from J, the junction kept 9 bases outside the gene matches. The germline CDR1 and CDR2 sequences are SGHRS and YFSETQ. The DNA of the CDR3 is TGCGCCAGCAGCTGGATGGCCGGGACAGGGTCAGATACGCAGTATTTT. Translating it yields CASSWMAGTGSDTQYF.

This chain connects TRBV9 to TRBJ1-2; a possible D gene is TRBD1 (6 bases). V lost 3 bases and J 5 bases, leaving 20 bases between the germline ends. Germline values: CDR1 SGDLS, CDR2 YYNGEE. The CDR3 covers 16 residues. The CDR3 sequence: CASSEPQGLIGYGYTF. The CDR3 DNA is TGTGCCAGCAGCGAACCACAGGGTTTGATAGGGTATGGCTACACCTTC.

The chain employs TRBV28 and TRBJ2-3; 8 nucleotides agree with TRBD1. V lost 4 bases to trimming and J lost 7 bases; unmatched junction nucleotides: 25. The germline V gene encodes CDR1 MDHEN and CDR2 SYDVKM. This CDR3 region has 20 residues. The CDR3 coding sequence is TGTGCCAGCAGTTCCCTCAACGCGATGATCGGGACAGGACCCCGGTATACGCAGTATTTT. Its translation is CASSSLNAMIGTGPRYTQYF.

This clone was recorded once. The chain recombines TRBV28 with TRBJ1-1; 9 bases align to TRBD1. This CDR3 has 14 amino acids. J gave up 3 bases and V 5 bases, and 4 bases lay outside the gene matches. Germline-derived CDR1 and CDR2 are MDHEN and SYDVKM. CDR3 nucleotide sequence: TGTGCCAGCAGTCATGGGACAGGGCACACTGAAGCTTTCTTT. Its protein is CASSHGTGHTEAFF.

Only one count was recorded for this clone. V is TRBV27 and J is TRBJ2-7; 8 bases align to TRBD1. CDR1 is MNHEY, CDR2 SMNVEV, per germline (reference sequence). The CDR3 covers 14 residues. V lost 3 bases, J lost 4 bases, and 5 bases stayed unmatched. CDR3 sequence: CASSLAGGYYEQYF. The CDR3 DNA reads as TGTGCCAGCAGTTTGGCAGGGGGCTATTACGAGCAGTACTTC.